This T cell receptor beta chain was captured by sequencing in a study of T-cell memory formation after mild COVID-19. Overall study findings and caveats: Contracting clones, day 15 to 85, had balanced CD4/CD8, and later expanders favored CD4+. Largely, contracting CD4+ clones fell within CM and EM, and contracting CD8+ clones within EMRA. Some clones that responded turned up in pre-infection memory, which suggests that cross-reactive memory joined in.

Note on this clonotype: The antigen is unknown.

TCRdb independently ran MiXCR on the 5' RACE reads; one entry per CDR3 protein. The sample shows around 420,000 distinct CDR3 sequences, roughly 26% of them seen only once. The ends were cut back, 6 bases at V and 2 bases at J, with 11 bases in the middle. The CDR3 length is 14 residues. Germline-derived CDR1 and CDR2 are LNHDA and SQIVND (reference sequence). The chain uses TRBV19 and TRBJ1-5, with D tentatively TRBD1 (5 bases). Sequencing used PBMCs or a T cell subset sorted from them (not recorded which). This receptor was taken from an adult woman who had mild COVID-19 (a few samples of this study predate the infection). Cell type and time point are not known. Here the CDR3 DNA reads TGTGCCAGTAGCAGGGTTGGGGGCAATCAGCCCCAGCATTTT. It encodes CASSRVGGNQPQHF.